This T cell receptor (beta chain) emerged from a study of CD8+ T cells in alopecia areata. Study results and limitations: Throughout tofacitinib, many expanded lesional clones continued to persist in scalp and blood. Patients displayed less clarity in TCR sharing than mice, a finding possibly related to HLA. Administration of tofacitinib significantly diminished scalp clonality and expanded CD8+ clones within the top 100.

Treatment meaning: oral pan-JAK inhibitor, 5-10 mg twice daily. Researchers took lesional scalp punch biopsies and peripheral blood from people who were alopecia areata patients. Extracted RNA was reverse transcribed into cDNA, the sequencing template. The method was immunoSEQ multiplex PCR; TCRdb's version includes in-frame clones alone and lacks a portion of them. The profile covers under 200,000 clones, with about three fifths appearing a single time and 0.9% to 1% taken by the ten largest. V shed 3 bases and J 4 bases; nucleotides not matched to a gene: 4. The CDR3 contains 15 residues. Germline CDR1 KGHSH, CDR2 LQKENI. Concerning this clone itself: Its specificity is not known.

This chain connects TRBV18 to TRBJ2-2; 8 nucleotides line up with TRBD1. The TCR was taken from a human donor with alopecia areata. The material sequenced was CD4+ T cells sorted from blood, taken at week 4, from a patient treated with tofacitinib. CDR3 sequence: CASSPPGGFTGELFF. The CDR3 nucleotides read TGTGCCAGCTCACCCCCAGGGGGCTTCACCGGGGAGCTGTTTTTT.